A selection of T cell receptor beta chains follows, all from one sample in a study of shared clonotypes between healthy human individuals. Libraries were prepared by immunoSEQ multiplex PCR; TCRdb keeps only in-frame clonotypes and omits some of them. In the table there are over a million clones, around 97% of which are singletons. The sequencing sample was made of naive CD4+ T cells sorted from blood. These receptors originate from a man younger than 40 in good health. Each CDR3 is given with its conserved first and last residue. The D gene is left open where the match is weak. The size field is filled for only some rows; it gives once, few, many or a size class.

CASSVETGGAVTQYF	TGTGCCAGCAGCGTCGAGACAGGGGGCGCGGTGACCCAGTACTTC	TRBV9	TRBD1	once	TRBJ2-5
CASRSPGLGPYNEQFF	TGTGCCAGCCGCTCTCCGGGACTAGGGCCCTACAATGAGCAGTTCTTC	TRBV6-6	TRBD2	.	TRBJ2-1
CASSYRGHSNQPQHF	TGTGCCAGCAGCTACAGGGGACATAGCAATCAGCCCCAGCATTTT	TRBV5-5	TRBD1	.	TRBJ1-5
CASSSFGHRGEKLFF	TGTGCCAGCAGTTCATTCGGACACAGAGGTGAAAAACTGTTTTTT	TRBV27	.	.	TRBJ1-4
CASSPHGTSVYEQYF	TGTGCCAGCAGCCCTCATGGGACTAGCGTATACGAGCAGTACTTC	TRBV9	TRBD2	.	TRBJ2-7
CASSLDWQGNQPQHF	TGTGCCAGCAGCTTAGATTGGCAGGGCAATCAGCCCCAGCATTTT	TRBV7-6	.	.	TRBJ1-5
CASSGGTGGPDTQYF	TGCGCCAGCAGCGGGGGGACAGGGGGCCCAGATACGCAGTATTTT	TRBV5-1	TRBD1	.	TRBJ2-3
CASSPAGPGNTIYF	TGTGCCAGCAGCCCCGCAGGTCCTGGAAACACCATATATTTT	TRBV11-2	.	.	TRBJ1-3
CASSERTIYNEQFF	TGTGCCAGCAGTGAAAGGACTATCTACAATGAGCAGTTCTTC	TRBV25-1	.	.	TRBJ2-1
CASSGLAGMDEQFF	TGTGCCAGCTCCGGACTAGCGGGAATGGATGAGCAGTTCTTC	TRBV18	TRBD2	.	TRBJ2-1
CASSSGLVGVEQYF	TGTGCCAGCAGTTCGGGGCTAGTTGGGGTCGAGCAGTACTTC	TRBV27	.	.	TRBJ2-7
CASSLGSGYEQYF	TGTGCCAGCAGCTTAGGGAGTGGCTACGAGCAGTACTTC	TRBV11-3	.	.	TRBJ2-7
CASSLVAQADIQYF	TGCGCCAGCAGCTTGGTCGCACAGGCGGACATTCAGTACTTC	TRBV5-1	.	.	TRBJ2-4
CSVVAGGTDTQYF	TGCAGCGTTGTAGCGGGAGGTACAGATACGCAGTATTTT	TRBV29-1	TRBD2	.	TRBJ2-3
CASSVRTSGRTDTQYF	TGCGCCAGCAGCGTAAGGACTAGCGGGAGAACAGATACGCAGTATTTT	TRBV5-1	TRBD2	.	TRBJ2-3
CASIPRPGTTYEQYF	TGTGCCAGCATCCCGCGTCCCGGGACTACCTACGAGCAGTACTTC	TRBV2	TRBD2	once	TRBJ2-7
CSCSLAHSPETQYF	TGTTCTTGTTCCCTAGCGCATTCTCCAGAGACCCAGTACTTC	TRBV7-9	.	.	TRBJ2-5
CASSSLRGYEQYF	TGTGCCAGCAGCTCGCTTCGAGGCTACGAGCAGTACTTC	TRBV5-5	.	.	TRBJ2-7
CASSPQGYYGYTF	TGTGCCAGTAGTCCACAGGGGTACTATGGCTACACCTTC	TRBV19	TRBD1	.	TRBJ1-2
CATSRVGDSILNTEAFF	TGTGCCACCAGCAGAGTAGGGGACAGCATCTTGAACACTGAAGCTTTCTTT	TRBV15	TRBD1	.	TRBJ1-1
CASSRRLEANQPQHF	TGCGCCAGCAGCCGACGTTTGGAAGCCAATCAGCCCCAGCATTTT	TRBV4-3	.	.	TRBJ1-5
CASSLVTNSYEQYF	TGTGCCAGCAGCTTAGTTACCAACTCCTACGAGCAGTACTTC	TRBV11-2	.	.	TRBJ2-7
CASSTGTALQETQYF	TGTGCCAGCAGTACCGGGACAGCTCTCCAAGAGACCCAGTACTTC	TRBV5-5	TRBD1	.	TRBJ2-5
CASSYGKTQYF	TGTGCCAGCAGTTACGGGAAGACCCAGTACTTC	TRBV6-5	.	.	TRBJ2-5
CASSLFVTSHSNQPQHF	TGTGCCAGCAGCTTGTTCGTGACGTCACATAGCAATCAGCCCCAGCATTTT	TRBV5-8	.	.	TRBJ1-5
CASSFRAGTEAFF	TGTGCCAGCAGTTTCCGGGCGGGGACTGAAGCTTTCTTT	TRBV27	.	.	TRBJ1-1
CASTRDFSSYEQYF	TGTGCCAGCACTCGGGACTTCAGCTCCTACGAGCAGTACTTC	TRBV6-5	.	.	TRBJ2-7
CASKRTSVTGELFF	TGTGCCAGCAAGCGGACTAGCGTCACCGGGGAGCTGTTTTTT	TRBV6-1	TRBD2	once	TRBJ2-2
CASSFMGQGPNTGELFF	TGTGCCAGCAGCTTCATGGGACAGGGTCCGAACACCGGGGAGCTGTTTTTT	TRBV7-3	TRBD1	.	TRBJ2-2
CASMSQGLNQPQHF	TGTGCCAGTATGAGCCAGGGCCTAAATCAGCCCCAGCATTTT	TRBV19	.	.	TRBJ1-5
CASSTSARQDYNEQFF	TGTGCCAGTAGTACGTCCGCAAGACAGGATTACAATGAGCAGTTCTTC	TRBV19	.	.	TRBJ2-1
CASSDQPRQNTEAFF	TGTGCCAGCAGTGATCAGCCAAGACAGAACACTGAAGCTTTCTTT	TRBV2	.	.	TRBJ1-1
CASSFSGTGTGELFF	TGCGCCAGCAGCTTTTCCGGGACTGGGACCGGGGAGCTGTTTTTT	TRBV5-1	.	once	TRBJ2-2
CASSMGLAGGPGTDTQYF	TGTGCCAGTAGTATGGGGTTAGCGGGAGGGCCGGGCACAGATACGCAGTATTTT	TRBV19	TRBD2	.	TRBJ2-3
CASSLASSGGGYEQYF	TGTGCCAGCAGCTTAGCGAGCTCAGGAGGCGGCTACGAGCAGTACTTC	TRBV7-2	.	.	TRBJ2-7
CAAGGQQETQYF	TGTGCCGCGGGGGGACAGCAAGAGACCCAGTACTTC	TRBV28	.	.	TRBJ2-5
CASSPGTVSNQPQHF	TGTGCCAGCAGCCCCGGGACGGTTAGCAATCAGCCCCAGCATTTT	TRBV9	.	.	TRBJ1-5